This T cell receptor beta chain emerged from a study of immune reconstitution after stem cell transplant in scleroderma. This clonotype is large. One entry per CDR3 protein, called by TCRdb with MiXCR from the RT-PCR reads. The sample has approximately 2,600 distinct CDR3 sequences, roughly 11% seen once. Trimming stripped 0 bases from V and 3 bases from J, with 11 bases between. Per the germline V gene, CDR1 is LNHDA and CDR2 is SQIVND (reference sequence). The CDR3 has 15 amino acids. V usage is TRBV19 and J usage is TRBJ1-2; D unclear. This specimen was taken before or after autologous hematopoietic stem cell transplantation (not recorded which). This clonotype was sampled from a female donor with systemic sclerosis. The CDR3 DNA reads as TGTGCCAGTAGTATAGAAGCCGGCCGATACTATGGCTACACCTTC. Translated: CASSIEAGRYYGYTF.